The rows below give T cell receptor beta chains drawn from one sample of a study of T cells in localized non-small cell lung cancer. Measured with immunoSEQ multiplex PCR; TCRdb has only the in-frame clones, and not every one. The sample has 7,500 to 8,500 clones, 80% to 90% seen once. Sequenced here: peripheral blood, sampled before any cancer treatment. The receptors stem from a male donor older than 55 with stage III lung adenocarcinoma. The conserved cysteine and the conserved F or W are not part of the CDR3 here. The D gene is left open where the match is weak.

V gene: TRBV19; J gene: TRBJ2-3; D gene: -; CDR3 protein: ASTGSLGTDTQY
V gene: TRBV28; J gene: TRBJ2-5; D gene: -; CDR3 protein: ASSPGGALETQY
V gene: TRBV7-9; J gene: TRBJ2-3; D gene: -; CDR3 protein: ASSTTDTQY
V gene: TRBV10-2; J gene: TRBJ2-5; D gene: TRBD2; CDR3 protein: ASRSGLSGIFQETQY
V gene: TRBV19; J gene: TRBJ2-7; D gene: TRBD2; CDR3 protein: ASSNGLAGVGYEQY
V gene: TRBV7-2; J gene: TRBJ1-4; D gene: -; CDR3 protein: ASSPWATTNEKLF
V gene: TRBV2; J gene: TRBJ2-1; D gene: TRBD2; CDR3 protein: ASSEIRLAGYNEQF
V gene: TRBV28; J gene: TRBJ2-1; D gene: -; CDR3 protein: ASSHQFNEQF
V gene: TRBV4-1; J gene: TRBJ2-2; D gene: TRBD1; CDR3 protein: ASSPLQGAYWELF
V gene: TRBV5-1; J gene: TRBJ1-3; D gene: -; CDR3 protein: ASSLGGQRLSSGNTIY
V gene: TRBV5-1; J gene: TRBJ2-3; D gene: -; CDR3 protein: ASSLAGFFTDTQY
V gene: TRBV18; J gene: TRBJ1-2; D gene: -; CDR3 protein: ASSPQQGGYGYT
V gene: TRBV5-6; J gene: TRBJ1-1; D gene: -; CDR3 protein: ASSAEKFNTEAF
V gene: TRBV19; J gene: TRBJ1-1; D gene: -; CDR3 protein: ASSIYPGAEAF
V gene: TRBV19; J gene: TRBJ1-2; D gene: -; CDR3 protein: ASSIEQGVYGYT
V gene: TRBV27; J gene: TRBJ2-4; D gene: TRBD1; CDR3 protein: ASSLTQGANIQY
V gene: TRBV19; J gene: TRBJ1-5; D gene: TRBD1; CDR3 protein: ASIKRTGTNQPQH
V gene: TRBV19; J gene: TRBJ1-2; D gene: -; CDR3 protein: ASSIRVQNYGYT
V gene: TRBV28; J gene: TRBJ1-5; D gene: -; CDR3 protein: ASSPPYGGRNQPQH
V gene: TRBV21-1; J gene: TRBJ1-1; D gene: -; CDR3 protein: ASSSRGQGYTEAF
V gene: TRBV6-1; J gene: TRBJ1-2; D gene: -; CDR3 protein: ASTPGVYGYT
V gene: TRBV29-1; J gene: TRBJ2-7; D gene: -; CDR3 protein: SVAGGEQY
V gene: TRBV30; J gene: TRBJ2-7; D gene: -; CDR3 protein: AWSVGGPSGEQY
V gene: TRBV25-1; J gene: TRBJ2-3; D gene: TRBD2; CDR3 protein: ASSAARLAGVTDTQY
V gene: TRBV30; J gene: TRBJ1-2; D gene: -; CDR3 protein: AWSRTRGYT
V gene: TRBV18; J gene: TRBJ2-1; D gene: -; CDR3 protein: ASSLDRPSYNEQF